These 22 T cell receptor beta chains came from one sample sequenced in a study of CD8 T cells in ankylosing spondylitis. Whole-study findings and limits: A TCR beta motif of about 8 highly homologous variants seemed to mark ankylosing spondylitis blood.

Antigen specificity for these receptors is unknown. TCRdb re-called the 5' RACE reads with MiXCR, one entry per CDR3 protein. The sample carries under 250,000 distinct CDR3 sequences, 5.5% to 7.5% recorded once. Specimen: blood, either unsorted or a sorted T cell fraction (not recorded which). Receptor source: a male donor with ankylosing spondylitis.

This clonotype was seen at least ten times. V and J are TRBV5-5 and TRBJ2-7, with 8 bases matching TRBD1. Trimming at V came to 3 bases and at J to 1 base, leaving 9 bases not matched to a gene. This CDR3 region has 16 residues. CDR1 is SGHKS, CDR2 YYEKEE, per germline (reference sequence). CDR3 residues: CASSSGTGALSYEQYF. The CDR3 DNA is TGTGCCAGCAGCTCGGGGACAGGCGCCCTTTCCTACGAGCAGTACTTC.

This clonotype was seen at least ten times. This chain connects TRBV6-2 or TRBV6-3 to TRBJ1-1; D gene unclear. The germline V and J ends were trimmed by 7 bases and 1 base, with 10 bases remaining between them. The CDR3 consists of 13 residues. Looked up from germline, CDR1 is MNHEY and CDR2 is SVGEGT. As DNA, the CDR3 is TGTGCCAGCAACGTCAATCAGAACACTGAAGCTTTCTTT. It is translated as CASNVNQNTEAFF.

The rearrangement joins TRBV12-3 or TRBV12-4 to TRBJ1-1; no clear D. V gave up 5 bases and J gave up 3 bases, with 16 bases separating them. This CDR3 is built from 15 residues. The CDR3 region is CASSPYEDWDTEAFF. The CDR3 region has the DNA TGTGCCAGCAGTCCCTACGAAGATTGGGACACTGAAGCTTTCTTT.

This clonotype has at least ten counts. The genes are TRBV6-1 and TRBJ2-3; TRBD2 matches 11 bases. The V gene end was trimmed by 5 bases and the J gene end by 3 bases; junction bases not matched to a gene: 7. Per germline, CDR1 MNHNS and CDR2 SASEGT. The CDR3 is 16 residues long. DNA of the CDR3: TGTGCCAGCAGTCAATCATCTAGCGGGGGGACAGATACGCAGTATTTT. Amino acid sequence: CASSQSSSGGTDTQYF.

This clonotype appeared a single time. A much larger clone lies a single base off, so this may be a read error. This sequence joins TRBV5-6 and TRBJ2-5; D might be TRBD1 (5 bases). CDR1 is SGHDT, CDR2 YYEEEE, per germline. CDR3 length: 12 residues. CDR3 coding DNA: TGTGCCATCAGCCACGGCAAGGGGCCCCAGTACTTC. It codes for CAISHGKGPQYF. The full variable domain, completed using reference TRBV5-6 and TRBJ2-5, is DAGVTQSPTHLIKTRGQQVTLRCSPKSGHDTVSWYQQALGQGPQFIFQYYEEEERQRGNFPDRFSGHQFPNYSSELNVNALLLGDSALYLCAISHGKGPQYFGPGTRLLVL.

This clonotype was observed many times. The CDR3 DNA reads as TGCAGCGTTGGAGGGACAGGGATCAACTATGGCTACACCTTC. It translates to CSVGGTGINYGYTF. This rearrangement joins TRBV29-1 to TRBJ1-2; 9 bases fit TRBD1. The CDR3 sequence is 14 residues long. V was pared by 4 bases and J by 2 bases, with 5 bases of the junction left unmatched. Per the germline V gene, CDR1 is SQVTM and CDR2 is ANQGSEA.

This clonotype was detected many times. This chain joins TRBV29-1 and TRBJ2-7; the D gene is possibly TRBD2 (7 bases). This CDR3 comprises 17 residues. The germline V and J ends were trimmed by 4 bases and 0 bases, with 22 bases remaining between them. Germline V gives CDR1 SQVTM, CDR2 ANQGSEA. The CDR3 here is CSVAGAPRAGFSYEQYF. CDR3 DNA: TGCAGCGTTGCAGGGGCCCCCCGAGCGGGATTCTCCTACGAGCAGTACTTC.

This clonotype has a count of ten or more. As DNA, the CDR3 is TGTGCCAGCAGCCACAGAAGGGGTGGTGGACGGAATGGCTACACCTTC. It is translated as CASSHRRGGGRNGYTF. The rearrangement joins TRBV14 to TRBJ1-2; possible D gene TRBD1, 5 bases. CDR3 size: 16 residues. Trimming shortened V by 3 bases and J by 6 bases, and 20 bases separated the two germline ends. Germline CDR1 and CDR2: SGHDN and FVKESK.

This clonotype occurred a few times. This rearrangement joins TRBV7-9 to TRBJ2-7; perhaps TRBD2 as D (6 bases). The CDR3 runs 16 residues. Germline V lookup: CDR1 SEHNR, CDR2 FQNEAQ (reference sequence). The ends were cut back, 7 bases at V and 0 bases at J, with 19 bases in the middle. The CDR3 loop is CASTAGRAGHSYEQYF. CDR3 DNA: TGTGCCAGCACCGCAGGCAGGGCGGGGCACTCCTACGAGCAGTACTTC.

The V and J genes are TRBV27 and TRBJ2-7; D might be TRBD1 or TRBD2, each matching 6 bases. The CDR3 is 13 amino acids. The germline CDR1 and CDR2 sequences are MNHEY and SMNVEV (reference sequence). Trimming removed 7 bases at V and 5 bases at J, with 15 bases between. CDR3 sequence: CASTAGGVNEQYF. CDR3 nucleotides: TGTGCCAGCACGGCCGGGGGCGTAAACGAGCAGTACTTC.

This clonotype was observed many times. The rearrangement uses TRBV11-2 and TRBJ2-7; D not certain. The germline V gene has CDR1 SGHAT and CDR2 FQNNGV. The CDR3 extends over 13 amino acids. The V and J ends lost 1 base and 2 bases respectively, with 6 bases between them. Here the CDR3 DNA reads TGTGCCAGCAGCTTAGCTTCCACCTACGAGCAGTACTTC. It is translated as CASSLASTYEQYF.

This chain connects TRBV19 to TRBJ2-1, with 9 bases fitting TRBD2. V was clipped by 0 bases and J by 7 bases; unmatched bases: 1. The CDR3 is 14 residues long. In germline, CDR1 is LNHDA, CDR2 SQIVND (reference sequence). The DNA of the CDR3 is TGTGCCAGTAGTATAGATAGCGGGAGAAATGAGCAGTTCTTC. Encoded protein: CASSIDSGRNEQFF. The variable domain in full, with the rest retrieved from reference TRBV19 and TRBJ2-1, is DGGITQSPKYLFRKEGQNVTLSCEQNLNHDAMYWYRQDPGQGLRLIYYSQIVNDFQKGDIAEGYSVSREKKESFPLTVTSAQKNPTAFYLCASSIDSGRNEQFFGPGTRLTVL.

This clonotype came up many times. J is TRBJ1-5 and V is TRBV28, with 8 positions matching TRBD1. Germline assignment: CDR1 MDHEN and CDR2 SYDVKM. The junction had 5 bases not matched to a gene; V was cut back by 3 bases and J by 4 bases. CDR3 length equals 15 residues. The CDR3 bases are TGTGCCAGCAGTTTGGTACAGGGGGGTAATCAGCCCCAGCATTTT. This encodes CASSLVQGGNQPQHF.

This clonotype occurred many times. This sequence joins TRBV7-9 and TRBJ2-7; weak D call: TRBD1 (6 bases). This CDR3 comprises 14 residues. V was clipped by 0 bases and J by 5 bases, with 11 bases between them. Per the germline V gene, CDR1 is SEHNR and CDR2 is FQNEAQ (reference sequence). The CDR3 nucleotides are TGTGCCAGCAGCTTAGCAGGGGGTCTCGACGAGCAGTACTTC. It codes for CASSLAGGLDEQYF.

There are many counts of this clonotype. V gene TRBV6-1 combines with J gene TRBJ2-1; 9 positions agree with TRBD2. The length of the CDR3 is 16 residues. Germline V gene sequence: CDR1 MNHNS, CDR2 SASEGT. The J segment lost 3 bases and the V segment lost 8 bases, leaving 11 bases of the junction unmatched. The CDR3 loop is CASPPLAGLYYNEQFF. CDR3 nucleotide sequence: TGTGCCAGCCCACCTCTAGCGGGACTCTACTACAATGAGCAGTTCTTC.

In its sample, this clonotype was seen many times. The chain is built from TRBV3-1 and TRBJ2-7; 11 positions agree with TRBD1. Germline loops: CDR1 LGHDT, CDR2 YNNKEL (reference sequence). This CDR3 contains 14 residues. Germline trimming cut 5 bases from V and 11 bases from J; bases unmatched to any gene: 11. CDR3 in DNA: TGTGCCAGCAGCGCGATTAGAGGACAGGGGGCAAAGTACTTC. As protein: CASSAIRGQGAKYF.

This clonotype was seen more than once but under ten times. This chain links TRBV4-1 with TRBJ1-5; weak D call: TRBD1 (6 bases). Germline CDR1 reads MGHRA; CDR2 reads YSYEKL. V gave up 1 base and J gave up 1 base, with 8 bases separating them. The CDR3 is 15 amino acids. Here the CDR3 DNA reads TGCGCCAGCAGCCAAGTTGGGACAAGCAATCAGCCCCAGCATTTT. Its protein is CASSQVGTSNQPQHF.

The chain joins TRBV20-1 to TRBJ2-1; weak D call: TRBD1 (7 bases). The germline V and J ends were trimmed by 5 bases and 3 bases, with 26 bases remaining between them. The germline CDR1 and CDR2 sequences are DFQATT and SNEGSKA (reference sequence). The CDR3 consists of 18 residues. CDR3 DNA: TGCAGTGCTGTCGGGGCAGGGGCAGGGGGACTTATCTACAATGAGCAGTTCTTC. This translates into CSAVGAGAGGLIYNEQFF.

This clonotype was seen ten or more times. The chain combines TRBV12-3 or TRBV12-4 with TRBJ1-1; tentatively, D is TRBD1 (5 bases). The CDR3 covers 12 residues. Trimming removed 5 bases from V and 6 bases from J, with 10 bases in between. The CDR3 DNA reads TGTGCCAGCAGTGCGCCGGGGGCTGAAGCTTTCTTT. Translation: CASSAPGAEAFF.

This clonotype was seen at least ten times. This chain links TRBV5-6 with TRBJ1-2; possible D gene TRBD1, 5 bases. This CDR3 has 13 residues. Germline V lookup: CDR1 SGHDT, CDR2 YYEEEE. V lost 0 bases to trimming and J lost 4 bases, with 7 bases between them. The DNA for the CDR3 is TGTGCCAGCAGCTTGGGTAGGGGCTATGGCTACACCTTC. Its protein is CASSLGRGYGYTF.

This clonotype was recorded many times. The genes are TRBV12-3 or TRBV12-4 and TRBJ2-5; either TRBD1 or TRBD2 may supply D (6 bases each). The CDR3 totals 15 residues. Trimming cost V 1 base and J 1 base, with 10 bases left between them. In DNA, the CDR3 is TGTGCCAGCAGTTTAGAAGGGGGGATCCAAGAGACCCAGTACTTC. Translation gives CASSLEGGIQETQYF.

At least ten counts were recorded for this clonotype. V is TRBV7-9 and J is TRBJ1-1, with D perhaps matching TRBD1 (5 bases). The V gene lost 5 bases and the J gene lost 1 base, with 20 bases spanning the gap. CDR3 length: 17 residues. Germline V gene data show CDR1 as SEHNR and CDR2 as FQNEAQ (reference sequence). The CDR3 is CASSTVAGGIKNTEAFF. As DNA, the CDR3 is TGTGCCAGCAGCACCGTCGCCGGGGGGATTAAGAACACTGAAGCTTTCTTT.